What follows are 9 T cell receptor beta chains derived from one specimen sequenced in a study of shared clonotypes between healthy human individuals. Only in-frame clones appear in the TCRdb table, and some are missing; sequencing was by immunoSEQ multiplex PCR. The profile shows 1,400,000 or so clones, around 98.5% of them singletons. The sequenced sample consisted of naive CD4+ T cells sorted from blood. Subset indicated: CD45RA+ positively selected. These receptors originate from a man younger than 45 in good health.

This clone was seen just once. This chain uses TRBV18 with TRBJ1-1; perhaps TRBD1 as D (5 bases). V was shortened by 5 bases and J by 3 bases, with 13 bases between the two germline ends. The V gene's germline CDR1 is KGHSH and CDR2 LQKENI. The CDR3 runs 14 residues. CDR3 sequence (DNA): TGTGCCAGCTCAACGGGGCGATTGGACACTGAAGCTTTCTTT. Residues: CASSTGRLDTEAFF.

V gene TRBV9 combines with J gene TRBJ2-1; 12 nucleotides line up with TRBD1. The CDR3 length is 15 residues. V shed 3 bases and J 7 bases; nucleotides not matched to a gene: 5. Germline values: CDR1 SGDLS, CDR2 YYNGEE. The CDR3 spells CASSGGTGGWNEQFF. DNA of the CDR3: TGTGCCAGCAGCGGCGGGACAGGGGGCTGGAATGAGCAGTTCTTC. The complete variable domain, with remaining parts taken from reference TRBV9 and TRBJ2-1, reads DSGVTQTPKHLITATGQRVTLRCSPRSGDLSVYWYQQSLDQGLQFLIQYYNGEERAKGNILERFSAQQFPDLHSELNLSSLELGDSALYFCASSGGTGGWNEQFFGPGTRLTVL.

Here the CDR3 reads CASSLRLSYEQYF. The CDR3 DNA follows: TGCGCCAGCAGCTTGAGGCTCTCCTACGAGCAGTACTTC. V gene TRBV5-1 combines with J gene TRBJ2-7; D gene unclear. The CDR3 sequence is 13 residues long. V was clipped by 1 base and J by 0 bases, with 5 bases between them. The germline gives CDR1 SGHRS, CDR2 YFSETQ.

This chain connects TRBV18 to TRBJ2-5, with 12 bases lining up with TRBD1. Unmatched junction bases numbered 4, after V lost 3 bases and J lost 5 bases. Germline CDR1 KGHSH, CDR2 LQKENI. This CDR3 is built from 15 residues. CDR3 amino acids: CASSPGTGGTETQYF. In nucleotides, the CDR3 is TGTGCCAGCTCACCTGGGACAGGGGGCACGGAGACCCAGTACTTC.

The chain couples TRBV6-1 to TRBJ1-1; no clear D gene. This CDR3 is 15 amino acids long. V was cut by 3 bases and J by 4 bases, with 15 bases left in between. CDR1 MNHNS and CDR2 SASEGT come from the germline V gene. The CDR3, as DNA: TGTGCCAGCAGTGATCGGGGAGGATGGGGCACTGAAGCTTTCTTT. Translating gives CASSDRGGWGTEAFF.

The chain recombines TRBV2 with TRBJ1-5; unclear D gene. CDR1 is SNHLY, CDR2 FYNNEI, per germline. Deletions cut 4 bases from V and 0 bases from J, with 7 bases between. This CDR3 has 14 residues. Here the CDR3 reads CASSVGTSNQPQHF. In DNA form, the CDR3 reads TGTGCCAGCAGTGTTGGCACTAGCAATCAGCCCCAGCATTTT.

This chain links TRBV28 with TRBJ1-4, with TRBD1 as a possible D gene (6 bases). The germline CDR1 and CDR2 sequences are MDHEN and SYDVKM. V was pared by 6 bases and J by 14 bases, with 22 bases between. The CDR3 consists of 14 residues. This CDR3 is CASSPGQRSSGLFF. CDR3 DNA: TGTGCCAGCAGCCCAGGACAGCGCTCCTCAGGGCTGTTTTTT.

This clone was found once. This chain connects TRBV2 to TRBJ1-1; no definite D call. The V gene lost 7 bases and the J gene lost 5 bases, with 5 bases spanning the gap. The V gene's germline CDR1 is SNHLY and CDR2 FYNNEI. The CDR3 has 10 residues. CDR3 DNA sequence: TGTGCCAGCACGGTGACTGAAGCTTTCTTT. Protein: CASTVTEAFF.

V and J are TRBV7-2 and TRBJ1-1; 7 bases align to TRBD1. Germline V CDR1 and CDR2: SGHTA, FQGNSA. This CDR3 has 13 amino acids. Trimming took 4 bases from V and 10 from J; bases not matched to a gene: 9. The DNA for the CDR3 is TGTGCCAGCAGCTACTGGGGGGCAGGGGGAGCTTTCTTT. Translating it yields CASSYWGAGGAFF.